This note documents a single T cell receptor beta chain sequence. Reverse transcription of about 0.45 to 1 ug RNA was carried out with random hexamers. TCRdb itself ran the immunoSEQ multiplex PCR reads through MiXCR, one entry per CDR3 protein. The sample has 95,000 to 150,000 distinct CDR3 sequences, approximately 95% seen once. These data are taken from a study of CD8 T cells in Susac syndrome. This sequence originates from a human donor with multiple sclerosis. The sequenced sample consisted of CD8+ T cells from PBMCs.

The CDR3 loop is CASSLEQGSGANVLTF. CDR3 sequence (DNA): TGCGCCAGCAGCTTGGAACAGGGCTCTGGGGCCAACGTCCTGACTTTC. The J gene is TRBJ2-6, the V gene TRBV5-1, with D perhaps TRBD1 (6 bases). CDR1 SGHRS and CDR2 YFSETQ come from the germline V gene. V was clipped by 0 bases and J by 0 bases, with 7 bases between them. The CDR3 contains 16 residues.